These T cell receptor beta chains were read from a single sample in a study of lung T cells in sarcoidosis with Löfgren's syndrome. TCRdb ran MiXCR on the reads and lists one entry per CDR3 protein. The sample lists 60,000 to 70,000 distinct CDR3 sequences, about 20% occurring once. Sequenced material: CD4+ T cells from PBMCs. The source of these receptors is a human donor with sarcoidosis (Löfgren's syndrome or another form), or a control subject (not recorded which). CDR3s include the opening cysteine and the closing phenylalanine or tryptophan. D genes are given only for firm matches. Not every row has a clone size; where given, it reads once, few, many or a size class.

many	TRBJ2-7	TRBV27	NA	TGTGCCAGCAGCTTTCTACCCCCTCCGTCCTACGAGCAGTACTTC	CASSFLPPPSYEQYF
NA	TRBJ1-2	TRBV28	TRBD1	TGTGCCAGCAGCTACAGGGGGCGAGATGGCTACACCTTC	CASSYRGRDGYTF
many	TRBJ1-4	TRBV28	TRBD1	TGTGCCAGCAGTACAGGGGGGCAGGCGAATGAAAAACTGTTTTTT	CASSTGGQANEKLFF
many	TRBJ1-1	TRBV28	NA	TGTGCCAGCAGGGACGGCCTGAACACTGAAGCTTTCTTT	CASRDGLNTEAFF
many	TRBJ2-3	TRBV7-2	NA	TGTGCCAGCAGCTTAATGGCAGACGGGGCAGATACGCAGTATTTT	CASSLMADGADTQYF
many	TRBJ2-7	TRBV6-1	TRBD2	TGTGCCAGCAGCTCCCGAGCGGGAGGCGTGTACGAGCAGTACTTC	CASSSRAGGVYEQYF
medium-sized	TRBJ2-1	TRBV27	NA	TGTGCCAGCAAAAATAGTGCAACCTACAATGAGCAGTTCTTC	CASKNSATYNEQFF
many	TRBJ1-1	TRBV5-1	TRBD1	TGCGCCAGCACCTCCGGGACAGGGCACGAGAACACTGAAGCTTTCTTT	CASTSGTGHENTEAFF
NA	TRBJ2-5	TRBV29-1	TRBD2	TGCAGCGTCGGTAGCGGGAGGCGGGGAGAGACCCAGTACTTC	CSVGSGRRGETQYF
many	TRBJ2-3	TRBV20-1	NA	TGCAGTCCCAGGGTGGCAAGCACAGATACGCAGTATTTT	CSPRVASTDTQYF
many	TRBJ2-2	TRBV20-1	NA	TGCAGTGCTAGAGATATGGGCGCCCGAGGCACCGGGGAGCTGTTTTTT	CSARDMGARGTGELFF
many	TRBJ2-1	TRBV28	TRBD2	TGTGCCAGCTCTCGGTTCCTAGCGGGAGGTTACAATGAGCAGTTCTTC	CASSRFLAGGYNEQFF